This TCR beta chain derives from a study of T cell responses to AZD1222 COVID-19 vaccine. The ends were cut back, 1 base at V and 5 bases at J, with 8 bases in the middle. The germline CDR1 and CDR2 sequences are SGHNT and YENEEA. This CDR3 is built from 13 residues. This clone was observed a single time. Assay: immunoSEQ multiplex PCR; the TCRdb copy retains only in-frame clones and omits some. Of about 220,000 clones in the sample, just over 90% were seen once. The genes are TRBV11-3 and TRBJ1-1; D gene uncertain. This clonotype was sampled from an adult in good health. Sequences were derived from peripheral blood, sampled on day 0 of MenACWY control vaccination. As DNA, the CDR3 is TGTGCCAGCAGCTTAGCCCGGGGTACTGAAGCTTTCTTT. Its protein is CASSLARGTEAFF.